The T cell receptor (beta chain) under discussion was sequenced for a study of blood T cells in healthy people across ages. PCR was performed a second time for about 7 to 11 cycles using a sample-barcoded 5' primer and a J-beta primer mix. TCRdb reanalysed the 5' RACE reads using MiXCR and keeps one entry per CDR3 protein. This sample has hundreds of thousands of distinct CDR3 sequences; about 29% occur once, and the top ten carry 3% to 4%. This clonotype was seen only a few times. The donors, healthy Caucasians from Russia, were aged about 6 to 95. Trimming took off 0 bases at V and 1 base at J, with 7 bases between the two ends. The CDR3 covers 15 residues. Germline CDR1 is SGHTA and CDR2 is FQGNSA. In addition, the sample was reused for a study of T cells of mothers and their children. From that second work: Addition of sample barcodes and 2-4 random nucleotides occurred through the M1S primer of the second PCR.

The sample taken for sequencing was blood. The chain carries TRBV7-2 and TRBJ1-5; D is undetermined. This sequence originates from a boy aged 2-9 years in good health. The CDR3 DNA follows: TGTGCCAGCAGCTTAGCGGCAACGAGCAATCAGCCCCAGCATTTT. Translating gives CASSLAATSNQPQHF.